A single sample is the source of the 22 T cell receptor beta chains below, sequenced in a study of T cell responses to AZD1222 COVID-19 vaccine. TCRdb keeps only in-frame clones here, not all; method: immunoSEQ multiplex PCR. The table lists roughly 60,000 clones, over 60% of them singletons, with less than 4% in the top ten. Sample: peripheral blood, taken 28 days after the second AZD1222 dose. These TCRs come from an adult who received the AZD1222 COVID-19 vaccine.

The CDR3 protein is CASSSGGGNEKLFF. DNA for the CDR3: TGTGCCAGCAGTTCCGGGGGGGGGAATGAAAAACTGTTTTTT. The rearrangement links TRBV28 to TRBJ1-4; D perhaps matches TRBD1 (5 bases). With 4 bases removed from V and 5 bases from J, the gap between germline ends came to 11 bases. This CDR3 has 14 residues. Per the germline V gene, CDR1 is MDHEN and CDR2 is SYDVKM.

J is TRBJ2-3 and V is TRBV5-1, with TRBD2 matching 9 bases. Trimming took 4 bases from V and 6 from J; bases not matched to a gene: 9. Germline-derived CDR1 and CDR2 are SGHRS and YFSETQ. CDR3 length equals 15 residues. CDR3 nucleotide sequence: TGCGCCAGCAGCCCGACCGCGGGGGGGTCCGATACGCAGTATTTT. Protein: CASSPTAGGSDTQYF. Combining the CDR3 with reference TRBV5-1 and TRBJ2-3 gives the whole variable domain KAGVTQTPRYLIKTRGQQVTLSCSPISGHRSVSWYQQTPGQGLQFLFEYFSETQRNKGNFPGRFSGRQFSNSRSEMNVSTLELGDSALYLCASSPTAGGSDTQYFGPGTRLTVL.

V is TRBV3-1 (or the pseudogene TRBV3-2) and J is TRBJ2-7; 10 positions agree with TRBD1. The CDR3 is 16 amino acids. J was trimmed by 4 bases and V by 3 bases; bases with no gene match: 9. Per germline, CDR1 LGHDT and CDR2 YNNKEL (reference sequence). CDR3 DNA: TGTGCCAGCAGCCACACCGGGACAGGGGACCCTTACGAGCAGTACTTC. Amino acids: CASSHTGTGDPYEQYF.

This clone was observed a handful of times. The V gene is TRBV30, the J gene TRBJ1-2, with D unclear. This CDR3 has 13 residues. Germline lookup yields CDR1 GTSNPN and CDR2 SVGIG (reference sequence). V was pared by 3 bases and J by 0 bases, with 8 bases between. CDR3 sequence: CAWRISANYGYTF. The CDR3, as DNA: TGTGCCTGGAGGATATCCGCTAACTATGGCTACACCTTC.

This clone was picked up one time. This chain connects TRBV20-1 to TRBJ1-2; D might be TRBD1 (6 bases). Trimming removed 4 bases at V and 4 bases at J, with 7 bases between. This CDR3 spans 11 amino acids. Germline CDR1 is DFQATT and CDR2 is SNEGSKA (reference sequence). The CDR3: CSATDSYGYTF. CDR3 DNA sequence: TGCAGTGCTACGGACAGCTATGGCTACACCTTC.

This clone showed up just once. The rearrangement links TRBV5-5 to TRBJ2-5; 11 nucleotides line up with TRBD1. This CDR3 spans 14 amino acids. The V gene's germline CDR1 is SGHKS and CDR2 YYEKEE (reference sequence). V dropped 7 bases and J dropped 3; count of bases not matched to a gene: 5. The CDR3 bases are TGTGCCAGCGGGGGACAGGGGGGCGAAGAGACCCAGTACTTC. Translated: CASGGQGGEETQYF.

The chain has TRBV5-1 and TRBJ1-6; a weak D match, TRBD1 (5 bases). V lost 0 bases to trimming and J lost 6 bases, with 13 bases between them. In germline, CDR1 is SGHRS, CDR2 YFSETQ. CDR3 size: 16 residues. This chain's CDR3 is CASSLGQLLPNSPLHF. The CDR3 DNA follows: TGCGCCAGCAGCTTGGGACAGCTACTCCCTAATTCACCCCTCCACTTT.

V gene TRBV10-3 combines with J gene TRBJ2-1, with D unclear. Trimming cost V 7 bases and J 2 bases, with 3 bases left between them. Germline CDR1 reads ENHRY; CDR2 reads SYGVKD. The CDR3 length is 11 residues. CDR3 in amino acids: CAINAYNEQFF. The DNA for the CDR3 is TGTGCCATCAACGCCTACAATGAGCAGTTCTTC.

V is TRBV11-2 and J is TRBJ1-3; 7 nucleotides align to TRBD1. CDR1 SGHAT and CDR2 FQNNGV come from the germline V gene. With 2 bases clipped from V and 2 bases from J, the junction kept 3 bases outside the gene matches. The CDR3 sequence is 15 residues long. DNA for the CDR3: TGTGCCAGCAGCTTATGGGACAGTGCTGGAAACACCATATATTTT. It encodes CASSLWDSAGNTIYF.

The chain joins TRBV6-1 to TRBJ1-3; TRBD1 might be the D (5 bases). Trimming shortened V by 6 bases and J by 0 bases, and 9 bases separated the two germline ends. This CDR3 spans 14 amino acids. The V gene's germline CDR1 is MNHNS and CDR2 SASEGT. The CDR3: CASSSGGSGNTIYF. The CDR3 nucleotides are TGTGCCAGCAGCTCCGGGGGCTCTGGAAACACCATATATTTT.

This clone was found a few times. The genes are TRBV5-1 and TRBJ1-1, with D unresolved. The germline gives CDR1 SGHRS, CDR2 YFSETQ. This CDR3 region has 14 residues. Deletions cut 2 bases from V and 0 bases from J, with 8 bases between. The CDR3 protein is CASSFRRVNTEAFF. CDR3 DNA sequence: TGCGCCAGCAGCTTTCGCAGAGTGAACACTGAAGCTTTCTTT.

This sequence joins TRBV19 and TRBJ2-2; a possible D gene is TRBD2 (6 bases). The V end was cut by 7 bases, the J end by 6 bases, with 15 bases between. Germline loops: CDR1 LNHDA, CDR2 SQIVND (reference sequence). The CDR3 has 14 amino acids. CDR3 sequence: CASIGGVAAGELFF. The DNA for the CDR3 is TGTGCCAGTATTGGAGGGGTTGCGGCCGGGGAGCTGTTTTTT.

CDR3: CASSQDYIRKETQYF. CDR3 nucleotide sequence: TGCGCCAGCAGCCAAGACTACATCCGTAAAGAGACCCAGTACTTC. The chain couples TRBV4-3 to TRBJ2-5; the D is unclear. CDR3 length: 15 residues. V was pared by 0 bases and J by 3 bases, with 11 bases between. Germline values: CDR1 LGHNA, CDR2 YSLEER.

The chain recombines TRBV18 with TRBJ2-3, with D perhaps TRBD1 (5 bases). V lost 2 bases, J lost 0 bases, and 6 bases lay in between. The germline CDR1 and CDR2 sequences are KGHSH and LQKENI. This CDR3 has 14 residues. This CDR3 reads CASSPTGSTDTQYF. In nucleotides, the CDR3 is TGTGCCAGCTCACCAACAGGCAGCACAGATACGCAGTATTTT.

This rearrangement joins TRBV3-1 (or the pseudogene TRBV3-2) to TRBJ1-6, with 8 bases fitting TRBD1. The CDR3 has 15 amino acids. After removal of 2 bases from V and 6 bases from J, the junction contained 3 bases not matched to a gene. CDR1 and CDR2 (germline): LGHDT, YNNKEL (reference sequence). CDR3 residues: CASSQSGQGNSPLHF. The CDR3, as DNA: TGTGCCAGCAGCCAAAGTGGACAGGGTAATTCACCCCTCCACTTT.

The CDR3 DNA is TGTGCCAGCAGCTTAGATGGACATTCGAACACTGAAGCTTTCTTT. It codes for CASSLDGHSNTEAFF. This rearrangement joins TRBV7-2 to TRBJ1-1; tentatively, D is TRBD1 (5 bases). V shed 1 base and J shed 1 base, with 10 bases lying between them. The CDR3 contains 15 residues. From germline, CDR1 is SGHTA and CDR2 FQGNSA.

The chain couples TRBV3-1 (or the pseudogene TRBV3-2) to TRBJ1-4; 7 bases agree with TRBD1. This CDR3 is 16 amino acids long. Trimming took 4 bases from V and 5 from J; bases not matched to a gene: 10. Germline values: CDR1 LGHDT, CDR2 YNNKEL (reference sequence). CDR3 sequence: CASSRAQGGGNEKLFF. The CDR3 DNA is TGTGCCAGCAGCCGAGCCCAAGGGGGCGGGAATGAAAAACTGTTTTTT.

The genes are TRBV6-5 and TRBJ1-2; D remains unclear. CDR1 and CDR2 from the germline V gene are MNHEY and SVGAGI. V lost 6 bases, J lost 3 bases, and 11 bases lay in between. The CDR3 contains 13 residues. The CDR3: CASRLSQYYGYTF. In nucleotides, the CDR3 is TGTGCCAGCAGATTATCCCAGTACTATGGCTACACCTTC.

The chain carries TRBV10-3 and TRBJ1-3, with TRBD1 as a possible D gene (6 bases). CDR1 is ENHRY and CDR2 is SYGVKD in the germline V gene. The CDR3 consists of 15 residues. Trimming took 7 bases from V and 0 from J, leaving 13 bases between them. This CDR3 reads CAIKAGAGSGNTIYF. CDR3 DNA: TGTGCCATCAAGGCAGGGGCCGGCTCTGGAAACACCATATATTTT.

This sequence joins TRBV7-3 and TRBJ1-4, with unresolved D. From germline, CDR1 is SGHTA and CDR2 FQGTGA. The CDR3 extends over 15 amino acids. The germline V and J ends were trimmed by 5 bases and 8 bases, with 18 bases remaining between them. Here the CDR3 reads CASSHPGPGREKLFF. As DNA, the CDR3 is TGTGCCAGCAGCCATCCGGGTCCCGGACGGGAAAAACTGTTTTTT.

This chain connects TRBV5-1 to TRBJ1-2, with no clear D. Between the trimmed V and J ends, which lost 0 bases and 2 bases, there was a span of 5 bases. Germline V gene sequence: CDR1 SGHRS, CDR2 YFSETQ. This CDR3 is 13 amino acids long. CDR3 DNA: TGCGCCAGCAGCTTGGAACAGAACTATGGCTACACCTTC. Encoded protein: CASSLEQNYGYTF.

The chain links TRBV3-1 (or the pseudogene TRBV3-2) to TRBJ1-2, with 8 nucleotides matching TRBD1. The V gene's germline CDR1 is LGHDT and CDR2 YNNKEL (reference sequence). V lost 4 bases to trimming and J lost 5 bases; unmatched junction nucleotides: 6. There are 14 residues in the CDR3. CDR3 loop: CASSPGQGDYGYTF. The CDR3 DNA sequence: TGTGCCAGCAGCCCCGGACAGGGTGATTATGGCTACACCTTC.